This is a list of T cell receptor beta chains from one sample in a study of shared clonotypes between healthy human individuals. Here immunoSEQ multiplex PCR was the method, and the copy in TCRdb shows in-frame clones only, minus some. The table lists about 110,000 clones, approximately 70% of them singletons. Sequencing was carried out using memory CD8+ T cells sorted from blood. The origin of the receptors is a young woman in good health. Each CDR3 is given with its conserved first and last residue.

CDR3 protein: CASSTRGTGRMNTEAFF
V gene: TRBV28
J gene: TRBJ1-1

CDR3 protein: CASSSGGLLYEQYF
V gene: TRBV7-9
J gene: TRBJ2-7

CDR3 protein: CASSLGDSEQYF
V gene: TRBV11-1
J gene: TRBJ2-7

CDR3 protein: CASSAPLGRQTDTQYF
V gene: TRBV2
J gene: TRBJ2-3

CDR3 protein: CASSESAYYSNQPQHF
V gene: TRBV6-1
J gene: TRBJ1-5

CDR3 protein: CASRAGTASYEQYF
V gene: TRBV2
J gene: -

CDR3 protein: CASSESPGQLKLVEQYF
V gene: TRBV21-1
J gene: TRBJ2-7

CDR3 protein: CASSRVGSRGRNQPQHF
V gene: TRBV5-4
J gene: TRBJ1-5

CDR3 protein: CASTRGVGANVLTF
V gene: TRBV5-1
J gene: TRBJ2-6

CDR3 protein: CASRSRRRERSDTQYF
V gene: TRBV7-8
J gene: TRBJ2-3

CDR3 protein: CASSPRGTTALTDTQYF
V gene: TRBV9
J gene: TRBJ2-3

CDR3 protein: CAISPGTETISPLHF
V gene: TRBV28
J gene: TRBJ1-6